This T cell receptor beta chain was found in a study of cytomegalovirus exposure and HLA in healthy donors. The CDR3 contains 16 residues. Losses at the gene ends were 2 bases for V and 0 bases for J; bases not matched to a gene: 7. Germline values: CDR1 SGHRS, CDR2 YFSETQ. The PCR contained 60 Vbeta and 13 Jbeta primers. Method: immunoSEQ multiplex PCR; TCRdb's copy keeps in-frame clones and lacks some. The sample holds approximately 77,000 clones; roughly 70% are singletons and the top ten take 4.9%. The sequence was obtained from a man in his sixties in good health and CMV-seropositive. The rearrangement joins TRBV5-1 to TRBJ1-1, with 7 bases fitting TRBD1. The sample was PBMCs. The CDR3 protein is CASSFLTGNMNTEAFF. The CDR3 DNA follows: TGCGCCAGCAGCTTCCTGACAGGGAACATGAACACTGAAGCTTTCTTT.